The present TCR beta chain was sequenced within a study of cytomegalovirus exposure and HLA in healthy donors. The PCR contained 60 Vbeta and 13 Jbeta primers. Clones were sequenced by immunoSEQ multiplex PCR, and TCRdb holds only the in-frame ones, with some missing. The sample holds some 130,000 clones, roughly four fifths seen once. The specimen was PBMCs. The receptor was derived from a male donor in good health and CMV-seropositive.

In DNA form, the CDR3 reads TGCAGCGTTGAAGGGCTAGCGGGAAAGTGGTGGACAGATACGCAGTATTTT. Its translation is CSVEGLAGKWWTDTQYF. The chain recombines TRBV29-1 with TRBJ2-3; 9 bases are shared with TRBD2. The CDR3 has 17 residues. The germline gives CDR1 SQVTM, CDR2 ANQGSEA. Trimming cost V 1 base and J 3 bases; bases outside gene matches: 11.